The 27 T cell receptor beta chains given below trace back to one sample, sequenced in a study of T-cell memory formation after mild COVID-19. A single record per CDR3 protein comes from TCRdb applying MiXCR to the 5' RACE reads. The table shows about 200,000 distinct CDR3 sequences, with around 19% occurring only once. The sample taken for sequencing was PBMCs or a T cell subset sorted from them (not recorded which). The receptor set was obtained from an adult woman who had mild COVID-19 (a few samples of this study predate the infection). Cell type and time point are not known.

The V gene is TRBV4-1, the J gene TRBJ2-3; weak D call: TRBD2 (7 bases). The CDR3 contains 18 residues. Germline-derived CDR1 and CDR2 are MGHRA and YSYEKL. V lost 5 bases and J lost 0, with 21 bases in between. The CDR3, as DNA: TGCGCCAGCAGCACACCGCCCCGCGGGGGCGACAGCACAGATACGCAGTATTTT. It yields the protein CASSTPPRGGDSTDTQYF.

The CDR3 protein is CASSYSKGRGSGYEQYF. Written as DNA, the CDR3 is TGTGCCAGCAGTTACTCCAAGGGGCGCGGGAGTGGCTACGAGCAGTACTTC. The V call is TRBV6-5, the J call TRBJ2-7, with TRBD2 identical over 7 bases. This CDR3 contains 17 residues. V lost 0 bases to trimming and J lost 3 bases; unmatched junction nucleotides: 11. The germline gives CDR1 MNHEY, CDR2 SVGAGI.

This clonotype was seen at least ten times. The rearrangement joins TRBV20-1 to TRBJ2-3, with 10 bases that match TRBD1. Germline V gene data show CDR1 as DFQATT and CDR2 as SNEGSKA (reference sequence). The trim removed 3 bases at V and 3 bases at J, leaving 3 bases unmatched. The CDR3 totals 14 residues. The CDR3 spells CSARGQGLTDTQYF. The CDR3 nucleotides read TGCAGTGCTAGGGGACAGGGGTTGACAGATACGCAGTATTTT.

V usage is TRBV7-2 and J usage is TRBJ2-2; 8 bases align to TRBD2. The germline CDR1 and CDR2 sequences are SGHTA and FQGNSA. Trimming took 5 bases from V and 4 from J; bases not matched to a gene: 12. The CDR3 loop spans 17 amino acids. DNA for the CDR3: TGTGCCAGCAGCCGTTGGAGGGCTAGCGGGTTCACCGGGGAGCTGTTTTTT. Amino acid sequence: CASSRWRASGFTGELFF.

This clonotype turned up a few times. The chain is built from TRBV5-1 and TRBJ2-7, with no clear D. Germline lookup yields CDR1 SGHRS and CDR2 YFSETQ. This CDR3 comprises 13 residues. With 1 base removed from V and 2 bases from J, the gap between germline ends came to 7 bases. CDR3 in DNA: TGCGCCAGCAGCTTGACAGCTCCCTACGAGCAGTACTTC. It translates to CASSLTAPYEQYF.

This chain joins TRBV4-1 and TRBJ2-1; weak D call: TRBD1 (6 bases). V shed 4 bases and J shed 6 bases, with 13 bases lying between them. Germline V gives CDR1 MGHRA, CDR2 YSYEKL. CDR3 length: 14 amino acids. This CDR3 reads CASSPRGLGNEQFF. CDR3 nucleotide sequence: TGCGCCAGCAGCCCAAGGGGGTTGGGCAATGAGCAGTTCTTC.

At least ten counts were recorded for this clonotype. The chain couples TRBV7-2 to TRBJ2-4; 11 bases agree with TRBD2. The V segment lost 2 bases and the J segment 15 bases; nucleotides outside the gene matches: 12. CDR3 length: 15 residues. Germline V CDR1 and CDR2: SGHTA, FQGNSA. CDR3 DNA sequence: TGTGCCAGCAGCTTAACTCCCGGACAGGGGACTAGCGGGTACTTC. This sequence encodes CASSLTPGQGTSGYF.

This clonotype was found a few times. The V call is TRBV5-1, the J call TRBJ1-3; TRBD1 is a possible D gene (5 bases). Trimming pared 4 bases from V and 4 bases from J, leaving 12 bases between. CDR3 length: 14 amino acids. Germline values: CDR1 SGHRS, CDR2 YFSETQ. The CDR3 sequence: CASSPTDGGNTIYF. For the CDR3, the DNA is TGCGCCAGCAGCCCGACAGATGGAGGAAACACCATATATTTT.

The chain joins TRBV20-1 to TRBJ2-3, with a weak D call TRBD2 (6 bases). Trimming left V 4 bases short and J 0 bases short, with 14 bases between. This CDR3 has 15 amino acids. Germline assignment: CDR1 DFQATT and CDR2 SNEGSKA (reference sequence). In DNA, the CDR3 is TGCAGTGCTACTTTAGCGGCTTCTAGCACAGATACGCAGTATTTT. It specifies CSATLAASSTDTQYF.

The gene calls are TRBV4-1 and TRBJ1-5; a weak D match, TRBD1 (5 bases). V was shortened by 1 base and J by 5 bases, with 9 bases between the two germline ends. Germline CDR1 and CDR2: MGHRA and YSYEKL. The CDR3 runs 14 residues. The CDR3 nucleotides read TGCGCCAGCAGCCAAGCCGACAGTTATCAGCCCCAGCATTTT. Encoded protein: CASSQADSYQPQHF.

There are many counts of this clonotype. V usage is TRBV29-1 and J usage is TRBJ1-2, with 9 bases identical to TRBD1. CDR3 length: 18 residues. The junction had 19 bases not matched to a gene; V was cut back by 4 bases and J by 4 bases. Germline CDR1 and CDR2: SQVTM and ANQGSEA. CDR3 DNA: TGCAGCGTTGGTGACGTCCGGGGACAGGGAACCCCTGGCTATGGCTACACCTTC. It is translated as CSVGDVRGQGTPGYGYTF.

This chain links TRBV24-1 with TRBJ1-1, with TRBD1 as a possible D gene (5 bases). There are 16 residues in the CDR3. Germline V gene sequence: CDR1 KGHDR, CDR2 SFDVKD. V lost 0 bases and J 4 bases, leaving 14 bases between the germline ends. CDR3 DNA: TGTGCCACCAGTGATTTGAGGGCCAGGGTGGGCACTGAAGCTTTCTTT. It is translated as CATSDLRARVGTEAFF.

The rearrangement links TRBV7-3 to TRBJ2-2; TRBD2 is a possible D gene (6 bases). Between the trimmed V and J ends, which lost 1 base and 0 bases, there was a span of 12 bases. Germline CDR1 reads SGHTA; CDR2 reads FQGTGA. The CDR3 is made up of 17 amino acids. The CDR3 loop reads CASSLNAGSTNTGELFF. The DNA of the CDR3 is TGTGCCAGCAGCTTAAACGCCGGGAGTACGAACACCGGGGAGCTGTTTTTT. The full variable domain, rest sourced from reference TRBV7-3 and TRBJ2-2, is GAGVSQTPSNKVTEKGKYVELRCDPISGHTALYWYRQSLGQGPEFLIYFQGTGAADDSGLPNDRFFAVRPEGSVSTLKIQRTERGDSAVYLCASSLNAGSTNTGELFFGEGSRLTVL.

A few counts support this clonotype. The CDR3 DNA reads as TGTGCCAGCAGTGAAGCGGGACAGGGCGGTCTGAAAGTC. Encoded protein: CASSEAGQGGLKV. The chain uses TRBV6-1 and TRBJ2-7, with 9 bases aligning to TRBD1. Germline V gene sequence: CDR1 MNHNS, CDR2 SASEGT. The CDR3 is 13 amino acids.

This clonotype was seen a handful of times. The rearrangement joins TRBV18 to TRBJ2-1; D perhaps matches TRBD1 (6 bases). Germline CDR1 KGHSH, CDR2 LQKENI. Trimming cost V 3 bases and J 7 bases, with 13 bases left between them. The CDR3 length is 14 residues. CDR3 DNA sequence: TGTGCCAGCTCACCGGGGGCCCCCAGGAATGAGCAGTTCTTC. This encodes CASSPGAPRNEQFF.

The V and J genes are TRBV7-2 and TRBJ1-1; possible D gene TRBD1, 6 bases. The CDR3 totals 14 residues. V shed 8 bases and J shed 0 bases, with 13 bases lying between them. From germline, CDR1 is SGHTA and CDR2 FQGNSA. The CDR3 DNA follows: TGTGCCAGCTCCACTAGGGGGTTGAACACTGAAGCTTTCTTT. This gives the protein CASSTRGLNTEAFF.

This clonotype turned up a few times. The V and J genes are TRBV10-3 and TRBJ1-1; TRBD1 matches 7 bases. The CDR3 has 15 residues. Germline V gene data show CDR1 as ENHRY and CDR2 as SYGVKD. Trimming at V came to 1 base and at J to 4 bases, leaving 6 bases not matched to a gene. The CDR3 sequence is CAISEYRQGGTEAFF. The CDR3 DNA follows: TGTGCCATCAGTGAGTACCGGCAGGGGGGCACTGAAGCTTTCTTT.

The genes are TRBV4-1 and TRBJ2-4; 9 bases agree with TRBD1. Germline V gives CDR1 MGHRA, CDR2 YSYEKL. The length of the CDR3 is 18 residues. V shed 1 base and J 0 bases; nucleotides not matched to a gene: 7. The CDR3 is CASSQVPGQGIAKNIQYF. The CDR3 DNA reads as TGCGCCAGCAGCCAAGTGCCTGGACAGGGGATAGCCAAAAACATTCAGTACTTC.

This clonotype was recorded a few times. The CDR3 nucleotides read TGCGCCAGCAGCTTGTTGGAAGGCGAGCAGTACTTC. This translates into CASSLLEGEQYF. The V call is TRBV5-1, the J call TRBJ2-7; D ambiguous. Trimming removed 1 base from V and 6 bases from J, with 8 bases in between. The CDR3 covers 12 residues. CDR1 SGHRS and CDR2 YFSETQ come from the germline V gene.

This clonotype was observed a few times. The chain combines TRBV19 with TRBJ1-1; D unresolved. V lost 4 bases and J 11 bases, leaving 17 bases between the germline ends. The CDR3 has 13 amino acids. Germline assignment: CDR1 LNHDA and CDR2 SQIVND (reference sequence). CDR3 region: CASSTRQMGMAFF. DNA for the CDR3: TGTGCCAGTAGTACCCGGCAAATGGGTATGGCTTTCTTT.

This clonotype was seen once. This chain joins TRBV12-3 or TRBV12-4 and TRBJ1-2; a weak D match, TRBD1 (5 bases). V was pared by 7 bases and J by 4 bases, with 16 bases between. This CDR3 is 14 amino acids long. For the CDR3, the DNA is TGTGCCAGCACTCCTGGGAGGGGCCTCTATGGCTACACCTTC. This codes for CASTPGRGLYGYTF.

This rearrangement joins TRBV18 to TRBJ1-2; the D is unclear. Trimming removed 2 bases at V and 4 bases at J, with 14 bases between. Germline CDR1 reads KGHSH; CDR2 reads LQKENI. There are 15 residues in the CDR3. Written as DNA, the CDR3 is TGTGCCAGCTCACCAATCCCGTCGACGGGCTATGGCTACACCTTC. Translation: CASSPIPSTGYGYTF.

The chain uses TRBV11-2 and TRBJ1-6; D unresolved. Germline V CDR1 and CDR2: SGHAT, FQNNGV. This CDR3 has 14 residues. Trimming cost V 5 bases and J 14 bases, with 19 bases left between them. CDR3 sequence reads: CASSQEGGSTALHF. CDR3 coding DNA: TGTGCCAGCAGCCAAGAGGGTGGCTCTACGGCCCTCCACTTT. Drawing the rest from reference TRBV11-2 and TRBJ1-6, the complete variable domain is EAGVAQSPRYKIIEKRQSVAFWCNPISGHATLYWYQQILGQGPKLLIQFQNNGVVDDSQLPKDRFSAERLKGVDSTLKIQPAKLEDSAVYLCASSQEGGSTALHFGNGTRLTVT.

The chain uses TRBV23-1 and TRBJ2-7, with D possibly called TRBD1 or TRBD2 (5 bases each). TRBV23-1 is treated as an ORF (open reading frame) with a function not yet certain. The CDR3 contains 17 residues. Deletions cut 7 bases from V and 7 bases from J, with 29 bases between. For the CDR3, the DNA is TGCGCCAGCAAGCACGTCCTAGAAAACAGGTCGAGAGGGGAGCAGTACTTC. This translates into CASKHVLENRSRGEQYF.

The chain uses TRBV5-1 and TRBJ2-2; 8 bases are a match to TRBD2. J was trimmed by 1 base and V by 4 bases; bases with no gene match: 9. The CDR3 covers 17 residues. Germline V gene sequence: CDR1 SGHRS, CDR2 YFSETQ. The chain's CDR3 is CASSASTSGKNTGELFF. CDR3 sequence (DNA): TGCGCCAGCAGCGCCTCCACTAGCGGAAAGAACACCGGGGAGCTGTTTTTT.

This clonotype has just a few counts. The chain has TRBV6-1 and TRBJ2-6; D gene unclear. V dropped 2 bases and J dropped 4 bases, with 12 bases sitting between them. Germline CDR1 MNHNS, CDR2 SASEGT. The length of the CDR3 is 16 residues. The CDR3 here is CASSEPIQAGANVLTF. Here the CDR3 DNA reads TGTGCCAGCAGTGAACCTATCCAGGCGGGGGCCAACGTCCTGACTTTC.

This clonotype was observed a handful of times. J is TRBJ2-3 and V is TRBV7-2, with D unclear. CDR1 is SGHTA, CDR2 FQGNSA, per germline. The germline V and J ends were trimmed by 5 bases and 9 bases, with 12 bases remaining between them. The CDR3 runs to 12 residues. For the CDR3, the DNA is TGTGCCAGCAGCCTGAGCCCCGGAACGCAGTATTTT. This encodes CASSLSPGTQYF. Complete variable domain (other parts from reference TRBV7-2 and TRBJ2-3): GAGVSQSPSNKVTEKGKDVELRCDPISGHTALYWYRQSLGQGLEFLIYFQGNSAPDKSGLPSDRFSAERTGGSVSTLTIQRTQQEDSAVYLCASSLSPGTQYFGPGTRLTVL.